The clone carrying this TCR beta chain was observed a single time. Preparation of the TCRbeta library was carried out with unique molecular identifiers. MiXCR was run by TCRdb on the PCR reads, yielding one entry per CDR3 protein. The sample has hundreds of thousands of distinct CDR3 sequences, roughly 15% seen once. The source of the sample is a study of T-cell reconstitution after alpha-beta-depleted transplantation in children. CDR1 is SGHVS, CDR2 FNYEAQ, per germline. V was pared by 1 base and J by 4 bases, with 12 bases between. This CDR3 is built from 15 residues. The TCR sequence derives from a male patient aged 10 to 17 who had a stem cell transplant for acute lymphoblastic leukemia, so the T cells may come from the graft donor. The chain joins TRBV7-6 to TRBJ2-3, with D possibly being TRBD1 or TRBD2 (5 bases each). The specimen comprised PBMCs, mostly from graft donor cells, sampled 360 days after TCRalphabeta/CD19-depleted stem cell transplant. This CDR3 is CASSLEEVGADTQYF. The CDR3 nucleotides are TGTGCCAGCAGCTTAGAGGAGGTGGGGGCAGATACGCAGTATTTT.